In this sample, the clone carrying this TCR beta chain turned up many times. Its antigen is not identified. Trimming stripped 4 bases from V and 7 bases from J, with 11 bases between. The CDR3 runs to 13 residues. CDR1 SGHTA and CDR2 FQGNSA come from the germline V gene. This entry belongs to a study of glioma-infiltrating T cells. Whole-study findings and limits: Only very few CDR3 sequences appeared in both tissue and blood. Non-neoplastic patients had below-expected tissue-blood divergence, while all gliomas exceeded expectation.

Using RNA template, CDR3s of TCR alpha and beta were amplified with iRepertoire arm-PCR. For one-step reverse transcription and amplification, roughly 95-400 ng of tissue mRNA or PBMC total RNA was used. TCRdb processed the multiplex PCR reads anew with MiXCR; each CDR3 protein has one entry. The sample has under 150,000 distinct CDR3 sequences, approximately 24% seen once. The J gene is TRBJ2-1, the V gene TRBV7-2; D assignment may be TRBD1 or TRBD2 (6 bases each). The sequencing sample was made of glioma tissue, nonneoplastic brain tissue, or PBMCs (not recorded which). The TCR was taken from a human donor with low-grade glioma or glioblastoma, undergoing nonglioma brain surgery, or in good health (not recorded which). CDR3 amino acids: CASSSQGRNEQFF. CDR3 DNA sequence: TGTGCCAGCAGCTCCCAGGGGAGGAATGAGCAGTTCTTC.